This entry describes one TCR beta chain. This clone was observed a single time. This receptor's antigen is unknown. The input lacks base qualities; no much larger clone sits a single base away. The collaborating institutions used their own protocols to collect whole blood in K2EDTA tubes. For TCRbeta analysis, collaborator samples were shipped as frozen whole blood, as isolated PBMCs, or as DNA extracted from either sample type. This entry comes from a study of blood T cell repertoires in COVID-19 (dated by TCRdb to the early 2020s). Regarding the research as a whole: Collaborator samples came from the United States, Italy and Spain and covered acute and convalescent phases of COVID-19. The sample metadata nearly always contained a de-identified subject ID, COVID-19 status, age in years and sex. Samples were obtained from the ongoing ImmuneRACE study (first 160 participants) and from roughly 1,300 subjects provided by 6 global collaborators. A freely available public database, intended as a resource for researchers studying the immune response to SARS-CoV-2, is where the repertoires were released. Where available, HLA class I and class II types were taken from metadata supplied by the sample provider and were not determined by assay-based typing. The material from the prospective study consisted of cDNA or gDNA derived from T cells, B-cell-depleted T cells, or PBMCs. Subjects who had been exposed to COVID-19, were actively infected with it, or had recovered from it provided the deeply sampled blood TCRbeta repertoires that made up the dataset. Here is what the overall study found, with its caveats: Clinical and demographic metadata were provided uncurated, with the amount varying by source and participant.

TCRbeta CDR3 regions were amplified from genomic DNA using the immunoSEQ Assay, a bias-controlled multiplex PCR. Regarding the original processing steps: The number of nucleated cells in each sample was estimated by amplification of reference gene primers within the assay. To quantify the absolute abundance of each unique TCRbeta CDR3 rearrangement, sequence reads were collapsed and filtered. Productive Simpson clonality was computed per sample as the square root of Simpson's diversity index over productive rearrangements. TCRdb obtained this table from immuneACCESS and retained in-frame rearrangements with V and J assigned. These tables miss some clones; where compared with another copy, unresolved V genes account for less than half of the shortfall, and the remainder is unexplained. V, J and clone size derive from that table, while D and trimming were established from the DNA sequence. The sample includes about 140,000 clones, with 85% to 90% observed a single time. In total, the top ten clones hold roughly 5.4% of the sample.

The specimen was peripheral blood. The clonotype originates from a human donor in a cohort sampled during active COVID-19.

The nucleotides are TGTGCCAGTAGTACCTATGAGGCAGCTTCTGAAGCTTTCTTT. The encoded protein is CASSTYEAASEAFF. The rearranged segments are TRBV19 and TRBJ1-1; the D gene cannot be resolved reliably. V is pared back by 4 bases and J by 6 bases, with 15 bases lying between the germline termini. CDR1 and CDR2 were assigned from the germline V gene (reference sequence) as LNHDA and SQIVND. Spanning cysteine to phenylalanine, the CDR3 consists of 14 amino acids. Just the 42-base CDR3 DNA is kept, in frame starting at base 1.